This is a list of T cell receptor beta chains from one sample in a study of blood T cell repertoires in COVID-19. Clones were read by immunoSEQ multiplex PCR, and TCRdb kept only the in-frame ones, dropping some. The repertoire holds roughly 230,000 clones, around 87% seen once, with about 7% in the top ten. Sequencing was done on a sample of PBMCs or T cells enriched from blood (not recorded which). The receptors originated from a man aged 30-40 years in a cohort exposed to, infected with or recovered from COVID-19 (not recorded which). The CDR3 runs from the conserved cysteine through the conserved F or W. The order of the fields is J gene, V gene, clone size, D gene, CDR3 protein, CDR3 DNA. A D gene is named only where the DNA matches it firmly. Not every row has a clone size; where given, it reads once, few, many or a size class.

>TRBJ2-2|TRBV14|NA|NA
CASSQDPTGRAGELFF
TGTGCCAGCAGCCAAGATCCCACAGGGAGGGCCGGGGAGCTGTTTTTT
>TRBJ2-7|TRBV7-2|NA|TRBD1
CASSLAQTGRDEQYF
TGTGCCAGCAGCTTAGCGCAGACAGGGAGAGACGAGCAGTACTTC
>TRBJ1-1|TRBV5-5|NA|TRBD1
CASSSIQGARGTEAFF
TGTGCCAGCAGCTCCATACAGGGGGCTAGGGGCACTGAAGCTTTCTTT
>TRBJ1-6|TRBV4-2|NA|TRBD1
CASSQVRGQGASNSPLHF
TGTGCCAGCAGCCAAGTGAGGGGGCAGGGGGCGAGTAATTCACCCCTCCACTTT
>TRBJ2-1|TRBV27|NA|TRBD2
CASRLAGRNEQFF
TGTGCCAGCAGACTAGCGGGAAGGAATGAGCAGTTCTTC
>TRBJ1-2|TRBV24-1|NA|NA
CATSDPGGIYGYTF
TGTGCCACCAGTGATCCGGGAGGGATTTATGGCTACACCTTC
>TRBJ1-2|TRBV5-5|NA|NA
CASSQGAIGGYTF
TGTGCCAGCAGCCAAGGGGCGATTGGGGGCTACACCTTC
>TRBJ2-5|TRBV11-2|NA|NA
CASSLVYGETQYF
TGTGCCAGCAGCTTAGTATACGGGGAGACCCAGTACTTC
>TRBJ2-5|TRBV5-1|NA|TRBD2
CASSINPAGVRETQYF
TGCGCCAGCAGCATCAATCCAGCGGGAGTTAGAGAGACCCAGTACTTC
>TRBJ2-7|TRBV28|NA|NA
CASSLSSYEQYF
TGTGCCAGCAGTTTGAGTTCCTACGAGCAGTACTTC
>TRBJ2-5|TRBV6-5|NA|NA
CASSPRLRGETQYF
TGTGCCAGCAGTCCTCGCCTGCGGGGAGAGACCCAGTACTTC
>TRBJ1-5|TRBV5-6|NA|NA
CASSPGGVLTPQHF
TGTGCCAGCAGCCCGGGGGGGGTGCTCACGCCCCAGCATTTT
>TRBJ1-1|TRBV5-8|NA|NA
CASSLKTGLSEAFF
TGTGCCAGCAGCCTGAAGACGGGACTTTCGGAAGCTTTCTTT
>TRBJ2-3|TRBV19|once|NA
CASRPGLTSTDTQYF
TGTGCCAGTAGACCGGGACTGACTAGCACAGATACGCAGTATTTT
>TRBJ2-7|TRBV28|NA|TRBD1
CASSLPRQGYPPSYEQYF
TGTGCCAGCAGTTTACCTAGACAGGGTTACCCTCCCTCCTACGAGCAGTACTTC
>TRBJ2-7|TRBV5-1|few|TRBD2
CASSSTSVSYEQYF
TGCGCCAGCAGCTCGACTAGCGTATCCTACGAGCAGTACTTC
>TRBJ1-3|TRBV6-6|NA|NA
CASSYPTGSGNTIYF
TGTGCCAGCAGTTATCCAACAGGGTCTGGAAACACCATATATTTT
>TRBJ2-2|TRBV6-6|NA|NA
CASSYPTNTGELFF
TGTGCCAGCAGTTACCCTACGAACACCGGGGAGCTGTTTTTT
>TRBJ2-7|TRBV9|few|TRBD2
CAREAGLAGPTVYEQYF
TGTGCCAGAGAGGCTGGGCTAGCGGGCCCTACCGTTTACGAGCAGTACTTC
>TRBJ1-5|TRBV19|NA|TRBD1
CASTYRDRVDASNQPQHF
TGTGCCAGTACCTACAGGGACAGGGTAGATGCAAGCAATCAGCCCCAGCATTTT
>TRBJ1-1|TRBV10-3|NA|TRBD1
CAISVLPGTGGFTEAFF
TGTGCCATCAGTGTTTTACCCGGGACAGGGGGCTTCACTGAAGCTTTCTTT
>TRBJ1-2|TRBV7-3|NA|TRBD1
CASSLATGDGYTF
TGTGCCAGCAGCCTTGCAACAGGGGATGGCTACACCTTC
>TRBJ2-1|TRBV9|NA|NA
CASSGSSGNEQFF
TGTGCCAGCAGCGGGTCCTCGGGCAATGAGCAGTTCTTC
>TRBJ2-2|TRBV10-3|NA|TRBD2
CAIMPGAGTGELFF
TGTGCCATCATGCCGGGAGCGGGGACCGGGGAGCTGTTTTTT
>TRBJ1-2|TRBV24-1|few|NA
CATSDSHRPTPAEYGYTF
TGTGCCACCAGTGATTCTCACAGGCCAACCCCGGCGGAGTATGGCTACACCTTC